The source of this T cell receptor beta chain is a study of T cells in narcolepsy. About the research overall: Patients with NT1 or NT2 and healthy control donors were enrolled. General study findings and limits: Autoreactive clone sequences were missing from some blood memory CD4+ repertoires. Comparing one patient's CSF and blood CD4+ clonotypes highlighted HCRT- and TRIB2-specific autoreactive clonotypes. Autoreactive clonotypes reportedly recurred in blood of same and different patients, not controls.

Sequencing used immunoSEQ multiplex PCR; TCRdb keeps in-frame clones, though not all of them. Among over 30,000 clones, roughly 88% were seen once, and the ten largest hold approximately 1.7%. The germline gives CDR1 SGHNT, CDR2 YYREEE (reference sequence). This CDR3 is 14 amino acids long. V lost 1 base and J 0 bases, leaving 7 bases between the germline ends. To note about this clone: Its antigen is not known.

This chain joins TRBV5-4 and TRBJ1-1, with unresolved D. This TCR derives from a human donor with narcolepsy. The sequencing sample was made of CD45RA- memory CD4+ T cells from PBMCs. The DNA for the CDR3 is TGTGCCAGCAGCTTGCAGAGCATGAACACTGAAGCTTTCTTT. Amino acids: CASSLQSMNTEAFF. Full variable domain (missing parts from reference TRBV5-4 and TRBJ1-1): ETGVTQSPTHLIKTRGQQVTLRCSSQSGHNTVSWYQQALGQGPQFIFQYYREEENGRGNFPPRFSGLQFPNYSSELNVNALELDDSALYLCASSLQSMNTEAFFGQGTRLTVV.